This T cell receptor beta chain was sequenced during a study of radiotherapy plus CTLA-4 blockade in lung cancer. Study details: In approximately 17% of patients, objective responses were seen; 30% to 35% had disease control.

The CDR3 spans 16 residues. Points from the study as a whole: Following radiotherapy plus ipilimumab, tumor-derived TCR clones expanded in the blood.

Assay: immunoSEQ multiplex PCR; the TCRdb copy retains only in-frame clones and omits some. The top ten hold roughly 4% of the sample, which has about 45,000 clones, roughly 76% seen once. This clone was counted between two and nine times. Its antigen is currently unknown. The receptor's source is a human donor with non-small cell lung cancer who had a complete response to radiotherapy plus ipilimumab. The genes are TRBV12-1 and TRBJ1-3; the table's D call of TRBD1 was not tested on the DNA. TRBV12-1 is a documented pseudogene. The sequenced sample was peripheral blood, obtained from a patient treated with radiotherapy plus ipilimumab. CDR3 region: CASSFGGQGCGNTIYF. CDR3 bases: TGTGCCAGCAGCTTTGGGGGACAGGGGTGTGGAAACACCATATATTTT.